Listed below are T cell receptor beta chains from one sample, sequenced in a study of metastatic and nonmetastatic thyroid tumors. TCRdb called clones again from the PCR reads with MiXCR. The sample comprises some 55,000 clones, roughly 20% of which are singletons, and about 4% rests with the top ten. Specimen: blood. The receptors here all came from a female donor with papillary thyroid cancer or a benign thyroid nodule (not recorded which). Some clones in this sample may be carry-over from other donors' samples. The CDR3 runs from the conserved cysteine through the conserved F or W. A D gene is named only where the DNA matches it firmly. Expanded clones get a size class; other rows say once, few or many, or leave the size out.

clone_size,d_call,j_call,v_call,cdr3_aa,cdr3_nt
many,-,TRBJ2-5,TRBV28,CASGRPETQYF,TGTGCCAGCGGGAGGCCGGAGACCCAGTACTTC
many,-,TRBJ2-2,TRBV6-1,CASVFETANTGELFF,TGTGCCAGTGTCTTCGAGACAGCGAACACCGGGGAGCTGTTTTTT
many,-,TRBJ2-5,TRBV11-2,CASSLVPGIQETQYF,TGTGCCAGCAGCTTGGTCCCTGGCATCCAAGAGACCCAGTACTTC
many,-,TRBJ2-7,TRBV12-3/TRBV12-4,CASSVTGSSPFEQYF,TGTGCCAGCAGTGTCACAGGCAGCAGTCCCTTCGAGCAGTACTTC
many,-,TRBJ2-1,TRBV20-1,CSASMDEQFF,TGCAGTGCTAGTATGGATGAGCAGTTCTTC
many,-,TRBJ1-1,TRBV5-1,CASSLSPNTEAFF,TGCGCCAGCAGCTTGAGTCCGAACACTGAAGCTTTCTTT
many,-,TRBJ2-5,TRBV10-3,CAISEGETQYF,TGTGCCATCAGTGAGGGCGAGACCCAGTACTTC
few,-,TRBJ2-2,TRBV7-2,CASSLEAVTGELFF,TGTGCCAGCAGCTTAGAGGCAGTCACCGGGGAGCTGTTTTTT
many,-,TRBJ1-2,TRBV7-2,CASSLANNRFHGYTF,TGTGCCAGCAGCTTAGCTAATAACAGGTTTCATGGCTACACCTTC
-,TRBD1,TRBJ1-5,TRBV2,CASRPDRGYNQPQHF,TGTGCCAGCAGACCGGACAGGGGGTACAATCAGCCCCAGCATTTT
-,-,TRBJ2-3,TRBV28,CASSAPHSTDTQSF,TGTGCCAGCAGTGCCCCCCATAGCACAGATACGCAGTCTTTT